This T cell receptor (beta chain) was documented in a study of T cell clonotyping in hematopoietic cell transplantation. Notes on the study in general: CD4 and CD8 repertoire contributions could not be separated without sorting. Few recipient clonotypes overlapped donors; over 95% were de novo at given depth.

Details on this clone: Its antigen is unknown.

Sequenced by immunoSEQ multiplex PCR; TCRdb stores in-frame clones only, minus some. The sample carries 70,000 or so clones, 94% recorded once. V was pared by 6 bases and J by 5 bases, with 3 bases of the junction left unmatched. Germline lookup yields CDR1 MDHEN and CDR2 SYDVKM. The CDR3 has 14 residues. The gene calls are TRBV28 and TRBJ1-4; 10 nucleotides match TRBD1. Sequencing input: peripheral blood mononuclear cells. The receptor was isolated from a man aged 45-65 years in good health. Some clones in this sample may be carry-over from other donors' samples. The CDR3 spells CASREGQGNEKLFF. The DNA of the CDR3 is TGTGCCAGCAGAGAGGGACAGGGGAATGAAAAACTGTTTTTT.